Presented here are 7 T cell receptor beta chains from one specimen sequenced in a study of cytomegalovirus exposure and HLA in healthy donors. The PCR made use of 60 Vbeta and 13 Jbeta primers. The repertoire was sequenced with immunoSEQ multiplex PCR; TCRdb's copy has only in-frame clones and lacks some. Of approximately 110,000 clones detected, 55% to 75% appear once; the ten largest clones hold 8.2%. The specimen sequenced was PBMCs. These receptors originate from a woman in her forties in good health and CMV-seropositive.

The chain is built from TRBV27 and TRBJ1-6, with unresolved D. The CDR3 loop spans 14 amino acids. CDR1 MNHEY and CDR2 SMNVEV come from the germline V gene (reference sequence). Trimming left V 3 bases short and J 5 bases short, with 8 bases between. The CDR3 DNA sequence: TGTGCCAGCAGTTTTGGGCCCCATAATTCACCCCTCCACTTT. Protein product: CASSFGPHNSPLHF.

This rearrangement joins TRBV7-3 to TRBJ1-2, with D possibly matching TRBD1 (6 bases). The CDR3 is 13 amino acids. Trimming pared 3 bases from V and 4 bases from J, leaving 9 bases between. The germline V gene encodes CDR1 SGHTA and CDR2 FQGTGA. The CDR3: CASSLTGTYGYTF. In DNA, the CDR3 is TGTGCCAGCAGCTTGACAGGAACCTATGGCTACACCTTC.

This clone was seen more than once but under ten times. The chain uses TRBV6-5 and TRBJ1-1; TRBD1 is a possible D gene (5 bases). There are 14 residues in the CDR3. The V end lost 6 bases, the J end lost 1 base, and 12 bases lay between the germline ends. CDR1 is MNHEY and CDR2 is SVGAGI in the germline V gene. CDR3 sequence: CASSLRQPNTEAFF. In nucleotides, the CDR3 is TGTGCCAGCAGCCTTCGACAGCCGAACACTGAAGCTTTCTTT.

The table lists this clone with a few counts. A read error may account for a junction end that differs from germline. Other DNA sequences in this sample translate to the same CDR3. This chain joins TRBV18 and TRBJ1-1; D is perhaps TRBD1 (5 bases). Germline-derived CDR1 and CDR2 are KGHSH and LQKENI. The CDR3 extends over 13 amino acids. This chain's CDR3 is CASSPRGGTEAFF. The CDR3 nucleotides are TGTGCCAGCTCCCCACGGGGGGGCACTGAAGCTTTCTTT.

The table lists this clone with a count of one. The chain uses TRBV9 and TRBJ2-2, with D possibly matching TRBD1 (5 bases). Germline V gives CDR1 SGDLS, CDR2 YYNGEE. V gave up 4 bases and J gave up 5 bases, with 15 bases separating them. The CDR3 has 15 residues. The CDR3 DNA is TGTGCCAGCAGCCCTACAGGTGTATTGACCGGGGAGCTGTTTTTT. Residues: CASSPTGVLTGELFF.

The chain joins TRBV2 to TRBJ1-5; D is unclear. The V gene lost 6 bases and the J gene lost 1 base, with 7 bases spanning the gap. This CDR3 comprises 13 residues. CDR1 and CDR2 from the germline V gene are SNHLY and FYNNEI. CDR3 loop: CASRLESNQPQHF. CDR3 coding DNA: TGTGCCAGCAGATTAGAGAGCAATCAGCCCCAGCATTTT.

J is TRBJ1-1 and V is TRBV7-9, with D possibly TRBD1 on 5 matching bases. The germline V gene has CDR1 SEHNR and CDR2 FQNEAQ (reference sequence). The CDR3 length is 15 residues. The V end was cut by 2 bases, the J end by 0 bases, with 10 bases between. The CDR3 loop is CASSLLQGMNTEAFF. The DNA for the CDR3 is TGTGCCAGCAGCTTACTCCAGGGAATGAACACTGAAGCTTTCTTT.